These T cell receptor beta chains were read from a single sample in a study of blood T cell repertoires in COVID-19. Data came from immunoSEQ multiplex PCR; TCRdb stores just in-frame clones and leaves some out. The profile shows some 290,000 clones, under 90% of them singletons. The sequencing sample was made of PBMCs or T cells enriched from blood (not recorded which). The receptors here all came from a young woman who had recovered from COVID-19. Both conserved end residues are part of each CDR3. A D gene is named only where the DNA matches it firmly. The listing skips clone size in some rows; elsewhere it reads once, few, many or a size class.

. | TRBJ1-2 | TRBV5-1 | . | TGCGCCAGCAGCCTAGCCGAGACAGGTCTCTTCTATGGCTACACCTTC | CASSLAETGLFYGYTF
. | TRBJ2-7 | TRBV19 | TRBD1 | TGTGCCAGTAGGGAGACAGGGTACTCCTACGAGCAGTACTTC | CASRETGYSYEQYF
. | TRBJ1-1 | TRBV15 | TRBD1 | TGTGCCACCAGCAGTGCTACAGGGGGCTTCACTGAAGCTTTCTTT | CATSSATGGFTEAFF
. | TRBJ2-2 | TRBV7-3 | TRBD2 | TGTGCCAGCAGCCTACTAGCGGGAGCTTTCGGGAACACCGGGGAGCTGTTTTTT | CASSLLAGAFGNTGELFF
. | TRBJ1-5 | TRBV27 | TRBD1 | TGTGCCAGCAGTCCCGGGACAGGGTATCAGCCCCAGCATTTT | CASSPGTGYQPQHF
. | TRBJ1-5 | TRBV19 | . | TGTGCCAGTCAAGGGGGGGCAGGGGATCCGTGGGGCAATCAGCCCCAGCATTTT | CASQGGAGDPWGNQPQHF
. | TRBJ1-1 | TRBV15 | TRBD1 | TGTGCCACCAGCACACCTGGGGACAGGTTATTGAACACTGAAGCTTTCTTT | CATSTPGDRLLNTEAFF
. | TRBJ2-1 | TRBV2 | . | TGTGCCAGCAGTGAATCCTGGGGGGACCCCAATTACAATGAGCAGTTCTTC | CASSESWGDPNYNEQFF
. | TRBJ2-7 | TRBV28 | . | TGTGCCAGCAGTTTAGGGGGCAGGGGAAACGAGCAGTACTTC | CASSLGGRGNEQYF
. | TRBJ2-7 | TRBV20-1 | . | TGCAGTGCTAGTAGGGAGTCCTACGAGCAGTACTTC | CSASRESYEQYF
. | TRBJ1-2 | TRBV30 | . | TGTGCCTGGAGTGCCCAGTTCAGCGGTGGCTACACCTTC | CAWSAQFSGGYTF
. | TRBJ2-3 | TRBV7-3 | . | TGTGCCAGCAGCTTGTCCGGGGGGCGCGTAGATACGCAGTATTTT | CASSLSGGRVDTQYF
. | TRBJ1-2 | TRBV10-3 | TRBD1 | TGTGCCATCAGGATGTTTCCTCGGACAGGGGGCTACACCTTC | CAIRMFPRTGGYTF
many | TRBJ2-3 | TRBV27 | . | TGTGCCAGCAGTTTATTTCGCGGGGCGGGCACAGATACGCAGTATTTT | CASSLFRGAGTDTQYF
. | TRBJ2-7 | TRBV16 | . | TGTGCCAGCAGCCAATCTCAGGGGTTCTACGAGCAGTACTTC | CASSQSQGFYEQYF
many | TRBJ2-7 | TRBV2 | . | TGTGCCAGCAGTGATGTGCAGGGTATCTACGAGCAGTACTTC | CASSDVQGIYEQYF
. | TRBJ1-4 | TRBV18 | . | TGTGCCAGCTCACCCCGGACAGCGGAAACCGAAAAACTGTTTTTT | CASSPRTAETEKLFF
. | TRBJ2-2 | TRBV19 | TRBD1 | TGTGCCAGTAGAAAGGACAGGGGTAGCCGGGAGCTGTTTTTT | CASRKDRGSRELFF
. | TRBJ2-7 | TRBV27 | . | TGTGCCAGCAGTTTATACAACGAGCAGTACTTC | CASSLYNEQYF
. | TRBJ1-5 | TRBV28 | . | TGTGCCAGCACCCAGGCCGACAGGCGCAATCAGCCCCAGCATTTT | CASTQADRRNQPQHF